These T cell receptor beta chains were read from a single sample in a study of CD8 T cells in ankylosing spondylitis. TCRdb reprocessed the 5' RACE reads with MiXCR, giving one entry per CDR3 protein. The sample shows fewer than 400,000 distinct CDR3 sequences, about a fifth of them seen only once. Sequencing was carried out using blood, either unsorted or a sorted T cell fraction (not recorded which). All receptors derive from a male donor with ankylosing spondylitis. The CDR3 runs from the conserved cysteine through the conserved F or W. A D gene is named only where the DNA matches it firmly. Clone size is not always given. Where it is, it says once, few, many or a class for expanded clones.

D gene	clone size	V gene	J gene	CDR3 protein	CDR3 DNA
TRBD1	many	TRBV12-3/TRBV12-4	TRBJ2-7	CASNIQGGDEQYF	TGTGCCAGCAACATACAGGGGGGAGACGAGCAGTACTTC
-	few	TRBV10-3	TRBJ1-6	CAISESGRDGYNSPLHF	TGTGCCATCAGTGAGTCGGGAAGGGACGGGTATAATTCACCCCTCCACTTT
TRBD2	-	TRBV5-1	TRBJ2-3	CASSLGLAGGLTDTQYF	TGCGCCAGCAGCTTGGGTCTAGCGGGAGGCCTCACAGATACGCAGTATTTT
TRBD1	-	TRBV24-1	TRBJ1-4	CATSDSPTGTGVEKLFF	TGTGCCACCAGTGATTCTCCGACCGGGACAGGGGTTGAAAAACTGTTTTTT
-	-	TRBV11-2	TRBJ1-1	CASSQGLSDAFGAFF	TGTGCCAGCAGCCAGGGGCTTTCAGATGCATTCGGAGCTTTCTTT
TRBD1	-	TRBV5-1	TRBJ2-5	CASSSWTGNEGTQYF	TGCGCCAGCAGCTCCTGGACAGGGAATGAGGGGACCCAGTACTTC
-	few	TRBV4-2	TRBJ2-1	CASSHPGSYEQFF	TGTGCCAGCAGCCACCCCGGCAGCTATGAGCAGTTCTTC
TRBD1	-	TRBV7-2	TRBJ1-6	CASSSHRGGGSPLHF	TGTGCCAGCAGCTCGCACAGGGGCGGTGGTTCACCCCTCCACTTT
-	few	TRBV27	TRBJ2-5	CASSRDMRETQYF	TGTGCCAGCAGCCGGGACATGCGAGAGACCCAGTACTTC
-	-	TRBV20-1	TRBJ1-2	CSAVTRNNNPYTF	TGCAGTGCAGTGACCAGAAACAATAACCCCTACACCTTC